This record covers a single TCR beta chain. This clone was counted a single time. This clone's antigen is unknown. Base quality data are lacking; no much larger clone is found one base away. The sample belongs to a study of blood T cell repertoires in COVID-19 (dated by TCRdb to about 2020). Concerning the study at large: Collaborator samples came from the United States, Italy and Spain and covered acute and convalescent phases of COVID-19. The prospective study material was composed of cDNA or gDNA derived from T cells, B-cell-depleted T cells, or PBMCs. The dataset comprised deeply sampled blood TCRbeta repertoires from subjects exposed to, actively infected with, or recovered from COVID-19. The repertoires were released in a freely available public database intended as a resource for research on the immune response to SARS-CoV-2. Samples came from the ongoing ImmuneRACE study (first 160 participants) plus 1,254 subjects from 6 global collaborators. The sample metadata nearly always contained a de-identified subject ID, COVID-19 status, age in years and sex. Where available, HLA class I and class II types were obtained from metadata supplied by the sample provider rather than from assay-based typing.

Results the study describes overall, beyond this receptor: The amount of clinical and demographic metadata varied by source and participant and was provided uncurated.

Whole blood was collected in K2EDTA tubes by collaborating institutions according to the institutions' own protocols. For TCRbeta analysis, collaborators shipped samples in one of three forms: frozen whole blood, isolated PBMCs, or DNA extracted from either of those sample types. Trimming costs V 5 bases and J 5 bases, and their ends lie 15 bases apart. From its cysteine to its phenylalanine, the CDR3 spans 14 amino acids. Only the CDR3 DNA is retained, 42 bases long and in frame from the first base. CDR1 and CDR2 are drawn from the germline V gene (reference sequence): SEHNR, FQNEAQ. The immunoSEQ Assay, a bias-controlled multiplex PCR, was used to amplify TCRbeta CDR3 regions from genomic DNA. Concerning the study's data processing: Within the assay, amplification of reference gene primers was used to estimate how many nucleated cells each sample contained. To quantify the absolute abundance of each unique TCRbeta CDR3 rearrangement, sequence reads were collapsed and filtered. Productive Simpson clonality was computed per sample as the square root of Simpson's diversity index over productive rearrangements. TCRdb holds this immuneACCESS table with in-frame rearrangements only. Some clones are missing; in checked studies, unresolved V genes explain under half, and the rest has no known cause. V, J and clone size are those of that table, while D and trimming were read from the DNA. The sample includes around 230,000 clones, with 81% observed a single time. 7.9% of the sample is taken by the ten largest.

The receptor comes from a woman aged 80 or older with acute or convalescent COVID-19. The material sequenced was peripheral blood. This receptor chain uses TRBV7-9 and TRBJ2-5; the D segment could be TRBD2, given 5 matching bases. The DNA reads as follows: TGTGCCAGCAGCCCGCGGGCCCTCGGGGAGACCCAGTACTTC. Its protein reads: CASSPRALGETQYF.